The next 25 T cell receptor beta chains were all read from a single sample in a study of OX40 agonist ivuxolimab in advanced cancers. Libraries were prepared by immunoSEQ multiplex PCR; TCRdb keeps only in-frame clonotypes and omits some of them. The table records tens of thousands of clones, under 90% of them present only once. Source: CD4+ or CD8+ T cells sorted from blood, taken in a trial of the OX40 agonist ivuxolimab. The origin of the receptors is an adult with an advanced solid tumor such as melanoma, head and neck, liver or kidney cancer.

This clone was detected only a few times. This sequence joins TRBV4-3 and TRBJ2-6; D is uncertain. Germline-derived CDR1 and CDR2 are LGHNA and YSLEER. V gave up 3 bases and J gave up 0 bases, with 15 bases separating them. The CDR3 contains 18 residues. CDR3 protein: CASSQEIHGISGANVLTF. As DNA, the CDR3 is TGCGCCAGCAGCCAGGAAATACACGGAATCTCTGGGGCCAACGTCCTGACTTTC.

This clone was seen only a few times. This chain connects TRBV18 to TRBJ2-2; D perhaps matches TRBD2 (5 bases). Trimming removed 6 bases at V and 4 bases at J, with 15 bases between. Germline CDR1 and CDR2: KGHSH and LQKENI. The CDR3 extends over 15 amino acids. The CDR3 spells CASSPRVVSTGELFF. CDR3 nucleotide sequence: TGTGCCAGCTCTCCGAGGGTGGTGAGCACCGGGGAGCTGTTTTTT.

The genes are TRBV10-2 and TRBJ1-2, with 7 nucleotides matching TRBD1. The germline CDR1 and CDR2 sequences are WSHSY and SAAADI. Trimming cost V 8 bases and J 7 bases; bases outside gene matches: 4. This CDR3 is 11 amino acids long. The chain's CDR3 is CASQGEAGYTF. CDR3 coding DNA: TGCGCCAGCCAGGGGGAGGCTGGCTACACCTTC.

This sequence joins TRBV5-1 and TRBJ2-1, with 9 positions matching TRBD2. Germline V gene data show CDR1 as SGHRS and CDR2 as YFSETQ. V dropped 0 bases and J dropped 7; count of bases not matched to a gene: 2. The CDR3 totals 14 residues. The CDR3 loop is CASSLALAGNEQFF. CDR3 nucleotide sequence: TGCGCCAGCAGCTTGGCCCTAGCGGGGAATGAGCAGTTCTTC. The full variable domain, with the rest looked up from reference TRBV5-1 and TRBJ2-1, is KAGVTQTPRYLIKTRGQQVTLSCSPISGHRSVSWYQQTPGQGLQFLFEYFSETQRNKGNFPGRFSGRQFSNSRSEMNVSTLELGDSALYLCASSLALAGNEQFFGPGTRLTVL.

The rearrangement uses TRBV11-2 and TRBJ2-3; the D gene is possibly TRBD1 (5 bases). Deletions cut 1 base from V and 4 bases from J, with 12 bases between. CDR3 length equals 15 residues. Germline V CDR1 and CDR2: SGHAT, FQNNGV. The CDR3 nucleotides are TGTGCCAGCAGCTTAGGCAGGGTTGAGGCAGATACGCAGTATTTT. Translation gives CASSLGRVEADTQYF.

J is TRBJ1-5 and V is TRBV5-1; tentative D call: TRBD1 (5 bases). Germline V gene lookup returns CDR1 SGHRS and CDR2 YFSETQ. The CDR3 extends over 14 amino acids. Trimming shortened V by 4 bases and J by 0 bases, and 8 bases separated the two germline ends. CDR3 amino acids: CASSLDSSNQPQHF. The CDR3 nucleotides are TGCGCCAGCAGCCTAGACAGTAGCAATCAGCCCCAGCATTTT.

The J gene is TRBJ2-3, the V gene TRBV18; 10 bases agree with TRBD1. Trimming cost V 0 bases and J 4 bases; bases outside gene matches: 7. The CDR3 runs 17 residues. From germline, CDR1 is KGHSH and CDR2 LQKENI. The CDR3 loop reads CASSPPPGQGLSDTQYF. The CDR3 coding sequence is TGTGCCAGCTCACCACCCCCGGGACAGGGGCTTTCAGATACGCAGTATTTT.

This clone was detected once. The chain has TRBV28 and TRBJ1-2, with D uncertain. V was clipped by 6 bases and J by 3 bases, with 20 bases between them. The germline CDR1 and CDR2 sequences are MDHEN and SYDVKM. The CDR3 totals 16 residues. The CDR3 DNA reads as TGTGCCAGCAGCCCAGCCGGGCCCCGCGTGGACTATGGCTACACCTTC. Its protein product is CASSPAGPRVDYGYTF.

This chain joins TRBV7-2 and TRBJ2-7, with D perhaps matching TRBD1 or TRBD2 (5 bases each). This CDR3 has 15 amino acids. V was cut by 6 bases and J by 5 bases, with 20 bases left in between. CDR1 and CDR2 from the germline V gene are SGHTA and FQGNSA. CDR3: CASRLTGTKTDEQYF. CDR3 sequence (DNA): TGTGCCAGCAGGCTCACCGGGACCAAAACCGACGAGCAGTACTTC.

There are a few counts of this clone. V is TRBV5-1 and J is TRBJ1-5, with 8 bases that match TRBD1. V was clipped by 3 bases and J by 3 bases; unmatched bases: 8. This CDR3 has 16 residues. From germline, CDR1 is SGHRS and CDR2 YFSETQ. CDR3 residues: CASSSGGLGPNQPQHF. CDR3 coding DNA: TGCGCCAGCAGCTCAGGGGGCTTAGGGCCCAATCAGCCCCAGCATTTT.

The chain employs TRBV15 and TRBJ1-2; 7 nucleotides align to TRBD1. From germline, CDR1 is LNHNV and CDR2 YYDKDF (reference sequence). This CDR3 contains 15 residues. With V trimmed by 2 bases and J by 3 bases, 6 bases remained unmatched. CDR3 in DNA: TGTGCCACCAGCAGACGCTCAACAGGGGACTATGGCTACACCTTC. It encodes CATSRRSTGDYGYTF.

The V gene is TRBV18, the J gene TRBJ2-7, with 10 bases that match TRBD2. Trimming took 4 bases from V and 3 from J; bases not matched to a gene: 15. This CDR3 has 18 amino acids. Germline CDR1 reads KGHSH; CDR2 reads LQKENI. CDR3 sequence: CASSRVSGTSADFYEQYV. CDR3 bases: TGTGCCAGCTCACGTGTTAGCGGGACTAGCGCAGATTTCTACGAGCAGTACGTC.

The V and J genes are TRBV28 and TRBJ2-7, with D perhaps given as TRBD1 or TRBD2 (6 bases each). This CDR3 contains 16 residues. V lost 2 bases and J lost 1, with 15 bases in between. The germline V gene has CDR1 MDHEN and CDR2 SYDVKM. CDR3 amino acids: CASSLRGAVGSYEQYF. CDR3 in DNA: TGTGCCAGCAGTTTAAGGGGGGCTGTAGGATCCTACGAGCAGTACTTC.

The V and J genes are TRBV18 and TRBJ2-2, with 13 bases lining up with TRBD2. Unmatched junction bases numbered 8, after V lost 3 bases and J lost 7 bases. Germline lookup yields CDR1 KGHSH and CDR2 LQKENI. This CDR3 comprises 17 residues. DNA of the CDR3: TGTGCCAGCTCACCGAGTGGACTAGCGGGGGCCGGCGGGGAGCTGTTTTTT. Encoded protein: CASSPSGLAGAGGELFF.

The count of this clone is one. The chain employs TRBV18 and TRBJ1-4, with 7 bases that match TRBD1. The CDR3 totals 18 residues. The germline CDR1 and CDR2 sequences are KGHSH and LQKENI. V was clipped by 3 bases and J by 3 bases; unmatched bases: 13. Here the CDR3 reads CASSPTVQGGLSNEKLFF. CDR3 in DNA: TGTGCCAGCTCACCCACAGTGCAGGGGGGCCTTTCTAATGAAAAACTGTTTTTT.

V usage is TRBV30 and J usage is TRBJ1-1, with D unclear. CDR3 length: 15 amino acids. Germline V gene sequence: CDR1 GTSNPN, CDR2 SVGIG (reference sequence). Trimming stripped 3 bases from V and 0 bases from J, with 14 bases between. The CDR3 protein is CAWRPPDRVNTEAFF. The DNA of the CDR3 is TGTGCCTGGAGGCCCCCCGACCGAGTGAACACTGAAGCTTTCTTT.

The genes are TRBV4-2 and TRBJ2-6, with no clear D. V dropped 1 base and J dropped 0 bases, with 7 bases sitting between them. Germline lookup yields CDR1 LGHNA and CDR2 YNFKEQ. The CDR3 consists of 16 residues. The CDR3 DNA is TGTGCCAGCAGCCAAGTCGGAGACTCTGGGGCCAACGTCCTGACTTTC. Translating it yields CASSQVGDSGANVLTF.

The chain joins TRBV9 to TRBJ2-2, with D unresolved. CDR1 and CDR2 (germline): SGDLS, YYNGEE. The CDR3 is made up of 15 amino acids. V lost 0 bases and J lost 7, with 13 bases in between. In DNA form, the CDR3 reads TGTGCCAGCAGCGTAGCGGGCGAGACGATCGGGGAGCTGTTTTTT. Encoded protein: CASSVAGETIGELFF.

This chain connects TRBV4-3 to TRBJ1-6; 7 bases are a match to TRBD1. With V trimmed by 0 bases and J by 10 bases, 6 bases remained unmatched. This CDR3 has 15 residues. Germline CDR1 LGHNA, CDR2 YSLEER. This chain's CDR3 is CASSQDGDSLSPLHF. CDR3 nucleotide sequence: TGCGCCAGCAGCCAAGATGGGGACAGTCTATCACCCCTCCACTTT.

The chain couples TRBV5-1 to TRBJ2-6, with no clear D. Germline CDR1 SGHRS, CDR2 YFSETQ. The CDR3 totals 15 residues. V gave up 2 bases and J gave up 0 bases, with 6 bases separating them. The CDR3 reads CASSFGTSGANVLTF. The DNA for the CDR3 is TGCGCCAGCAGCTTCGGTACCTCTGGGGCCAACGTCCTGACTTTC.

The CDR3 loop is CASSLVAGGPHEQFF. Here the CDR3 DNA reads TGTGCCAGCAGCCTCGTAGCGGGGGGGCCGCATGAGCAGTTCTTC. V usage is TRBV7-7 and J usage is TRBJ2-1; 11 positions agree with TRBD2. CDR3 length: 15 amino acids. Germline loops: CDR1 SSHAT, CDR2 FNYEAQ (reference sequence). With 5 bases clipped from V and 8 bases from J, the junction kept 8 bases outside the gene matches.

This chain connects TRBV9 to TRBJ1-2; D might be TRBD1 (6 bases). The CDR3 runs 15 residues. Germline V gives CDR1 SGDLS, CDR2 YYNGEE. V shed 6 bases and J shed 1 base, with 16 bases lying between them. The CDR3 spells CASTRGQQHNYGYTF. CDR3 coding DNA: TGTGCCAGCACCAGGGGACAACAACATAACTATGGCTACACCTTC.

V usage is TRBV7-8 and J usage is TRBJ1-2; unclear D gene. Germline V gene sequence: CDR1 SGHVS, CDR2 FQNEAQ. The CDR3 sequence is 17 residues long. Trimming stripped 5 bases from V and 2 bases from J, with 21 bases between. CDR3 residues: CASSPEVSNPENYGYTF. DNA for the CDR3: TGTGCCAGCAGCCCGGAGGTATCAAACCCCGAGAACTATGGCTACACCTTC.

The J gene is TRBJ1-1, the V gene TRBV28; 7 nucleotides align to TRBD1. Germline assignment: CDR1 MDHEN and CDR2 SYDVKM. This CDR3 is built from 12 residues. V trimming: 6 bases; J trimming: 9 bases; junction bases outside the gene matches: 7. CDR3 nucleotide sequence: TGTGCCAGCAGCCCCCGGGACAGTCAAGCTTTCTTT. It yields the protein CASSPRDSQAFF.

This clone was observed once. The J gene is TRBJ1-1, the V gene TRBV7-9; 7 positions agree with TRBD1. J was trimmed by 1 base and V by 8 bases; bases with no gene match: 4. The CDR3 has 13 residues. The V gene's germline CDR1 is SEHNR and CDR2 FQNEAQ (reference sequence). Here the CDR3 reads CASPTGENTEAFF. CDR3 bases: TGTGCCAGCCCCACAGGGGAGAACACTGAAGCTTTCTTT. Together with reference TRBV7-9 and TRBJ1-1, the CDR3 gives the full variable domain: DTGVSQNPRHKITKRGQNVTFRCDPISEHNRLYWYRQTLGQGPEFLTYFQNEAQLEKSRLLSDRFSAERPKGSFSTLEIQRTEQGDSAMYLCASPTGENTEAFFGQGTRLTVV.